This TCR beta chain was sequenced for a study of cytomegalovirus exposure and HLA in healthy donors. PCR employed 60 Vbeta and 13 Jbeta primers. Repertoires were generated with immunoSEQ multiplex PCR, while TCRdb's copy carries only in-frame clones and drops some. The sample lists fewer than 150,000 clones, roughly three quarters seen once, with 4.5% to 6.5% in the top ten. This CDR3 has 15 amino acids. CDR1 SGHTA and CDR2 FQGNSA come from the germline V gene. V shed 1 base and J 5 bases; nucleotides not matched to a gene: 5. This receptor was taken from a male donor in good health and CMV-seronegative. The chain uses TRBV7-2 and TRBJ2-3, with 8 bases that match TRBD2. The sample consisted of PBMCs. This chain's CDR3 is CASSLVGSGVDTQYF. The CDR3 DNA is TGTGCCAGCAGCTTAGTGGGTAGCGGGGTAGATACGCAGTATTTT.